The next 21 T cell receptor beta chains were all read from a single sample in a study of T cell responses to AZD1222 COVID-19 vaccine. Assay used: immunoSEQ multiplex PCR; TCRdb lists only in-frame clones, some missing. The sample records 150,000 or so clones, roughly 90% being singletons. The source was peripheral blood, collected on day 0 of AZD1222 vaccination. The origin of the receptors is an adult in good health.

This clone has more than one count but fewer than ten. The chain couples TRBV18 to TRBJ1-1, with unresolved D. CDR1 is KGHSH and CDR2 is LQKENI in the germline V gene. This CDR3 region has 18 residues. Trimming took off 3 bases at V and 3 bases at J, with 23 bases between the two ends. CDR3 DNA sequence: TGTGCCAGCTCACCGCTAGAGGTAGGGTTGGAAGTGTACACTGAAGCTTTCTTT. This translates into CASSPLEVGLEVYTEAFF.

The chain links TRBV7-2 to TRBJ2-3; 8 positions match TRBD1. Germline lookup yields CDR1 SGHTA and CDR2 FQGNSA. V was pared by 2 bases and J by 2 bases, with 12 bases of the junction left unmatched. This CDR3 region has 18 residues. The CDR3 DNA is TGTGCCAGCAGCTTAAAATGGCGGACAGGGACCGCCACAGATACGCAGTATTTT. Its protein product is CASSLKWRTGTATDTQYF.

The chain is built from TRBV27 and TRBJ1-1; tentative D call: TRBD1 (5 bases). Germline V gene data show CDR1 as MNHEY and CDR2 as SMNVEV (reference sequence). This CDR3 comprises 13 residues. V lost 2 bases to trimming and J lost 3 bases, with 7 bases between them. CDR3 loop: CASSLGGDTEAFF. In nucleotides, the CDR3 is TGTGCCAGCAGTTTAGGGGGGGACACTGAAGCTTTCTTT.

This sequence joins TRBV7-8 and TRBJ1-4; tentative D call: TRBD1 (6 bases). Trimming left V 4 bases short and J 3 bases short, with 15 bases between. The CDR3 runs 16 residues. Per the germline V gene, CDR1 is SGHVS and CDR2 is FQNEAQ. The CDR3 bases are TGTGCCAGCAGCTCACCGCAGGGGCGGGCTAATGAAAAACTGTTTTTT. It translates to CASSSPQGRANEKLFF.

J is TRBJ2-7 and V is TRBV7-9; D gene uncertain. This CDR3 has 13 residues. Germline values: CDR1 SEHNR, CDR2 FQNEAQ (reference sequence). V was pared by 6 bases and J by 7 bases, with 16 bases between. This CDR3 reads CASSSTTPGEQYF. The CDR3 nucleotides are TGTGCCAGCAGTTCTACGACGCCCGGGGAGCAGTACTTC.

The genes are TRBV9 and TRBJ1-2; tentative D call: TRBD1 (5 bases). CDR1 is SGDLS, CDR2 YYNGEE, per germline. V was clipped by 4 bases and J by 0 bases, with 16 bases between them. This CDR3 is built from 16 residues. As DNA, the CDR3 is TGTGCCAGCAGCCCAGGTGGTGGGGCCGCTAACTATGGCTACACCTTC. Translating it yields CASSPGGGAANYGYTF.

The CDR3 nucleotides read TGCGCCAGCAGCTTGAGGCCTTTGGGGGACGGAGGCTATGGCTACACCTTC. Translation: CASSLRPLGDGGYGYTF. The V and J genes are TRBV5-1 and TRBJ1-2; the D gene is possibly TRBD1 (5 bases). Per germline, CDR1 SGHRS and CDR2 YFSETQ. Deletions cut 1 base from V and 4 bases from J, with 20 bases between. CDR3 length: 17 residues.

The CDR3 sequence: CASSYRDRGYYEQYF. The CDR3 bases are TGTGCCAGCAGTTACCGGGACAGGGGGTACTACGAGCAGTACTTC. V usage is TRBV6-5 and J usage is TRBJ2-7; TRBD1 agrees at 11 bases. This CDR3 contains 15 residues. Per the germline V gene, CDR1 is MNHEY and CDR2 is SVGAGI. V trimming: 2 bases; J trimming: 3 bases; junction bases outside the gene matches: 3.

The chain links TRBV29-1 to TRBJ2-6; D is unresolved. CDR1 SQVTM and CDR2 ANQGSEA come from the germline V gene. The CDR3 spans 16 residues. V dropped 5 bases and J dropped 0 bases, with 14 bases sitting between them. CDR3 bases: TGCAGCGTTTCCAGTTTCAAAAACTCTGGGGCCAACGTCCTGACTTTC. Its protein product is CSVSSFKNSGANVLTF. Looking up the rest from reference TRBV29-1 and TRBJ2-6 gives the full variable domain: SAVISQKPSRDICQRGTSLTIQCQVDSQVTMMFWYRQQPGQSLTLIATANQGSEATYESGFVIDKFPISRPNLTFSTLTVSNMSPEDSSIYLCSVSSFKNSGANVLTFGAGSRLTVL.

This chain connects TRBV6-4 to TRBJ2-3; 10 bases fit TRBD2. The CDR3 runs 14 residues. In germline, CDR1 is MRHNA, CDR2 SNTAGT. V was clipped by 5 bases and J by 9 bases; unmatched bases: 8. The CDR3 sequence is CASSRTSGDLTQYF. CDR3 bases: TGTGCCAGCAGTAGGACTAGCGGAGACTTAACGCAGTATTTT.

The V and J genes are TRBV27 and TRBJ1-1; D perhaps matches TRBD1 (6 bases). V lost 0 bases to trimming and J lost 6 bases, with 11 bases between them. Germline assignment: CDR1 MNHEY and CDR2 SMNVEV (reference sequence). The CDR3 loop spans 14 amino acids. CDR3 DNA: TGTGCCAGCAGTTTATCGAACAGGGCCCCTGAAGCTTTCTTT. Translated, it gives CASSLSNRAPEAFF.

The V and J genes are TRBV7-8 and TRBJ1-5, with 7 bases identical to TRBD1. The V gene end was trimmed by 4 bases and the J gene end by 2 bases; junction bases not matched to a gene: 8. CDR1 is SGHVS and CDR2 is FQNEAQ in the germline V gene. There are 16 residues in the CDR3. The CDR3 bases are TGTGCCAGCAGCTCCACGGGACAGCGGGGCAATCAGCCCCAGCATTTT. Translating gives CASSSTGQRGNQPQHF.

The V gene is TRBV4-1, the J gene TRBJ2-7; 9 nucleotides agree with TRBD2. Trimming removed 2 bases from V and 3 bases from J; junction bases left unmatched: 2. Per germline, CDR1 MGHRA and CDR2 YSYEKL. This CDR3 has 14 amino acids. CDR3 nucleotides: TGCGCCAGCAGCCAAACTAGCGGGTTCTACGAGCAGTACTTC. Its translation: CASSQTSGFYEQYF.

This chain links TRBV27 with TRBJ2-1, with 10 bases identical to TRBD1. Germline CDR1 is MNHEY and CDR2 is SMNVEV (reference sequence). Trimming cost V 7 bases and J 8 bases; bases outside gene matches: 8. The CDR3 sequence is 14 residues long. The CDR3 reads CASTLGGTGDEQFF. As DNA, the CDR3 is TGTGCCAGCACCTTAGGCGGGACAGGGGATGAGCAGTTCTTC.

Within the sample, this clone is medium-sized. The chain is built from TRBV7-8 and TRBJ1-2; 8 bases map to TRBD1. With 1 base clipped from V and 8 bases from J, the junction kept 3 bases outside the gene matches. The CDR3 runs 13 residues. CDR1 SGHVS and CDR2 FQNEAQ come from the germline V gene. CDR3 sequence reads: CASSLVDREGYTF. In DNA, the CDR3 is TGTGCCAGCAGCTTAGTGGACAGGGAGGGCTACACCTTC.

This clone appeared a few times. This rearrangement joins TRBV29-1 to TRBJ1-2, with D unclear. This CDR3 is built from 15 residues. Trimming shortened V by 4 bases and J by 0 bases, and 15 bases separated the two germline ends. CDR1 is SQVTM and CDR2 is ANQGSEA in the germline V gene. The CDR3 DNA follows: TGCAGCGTTGCTCAGGCACCATCAGCTAACTATGGCTACACCTTC. Encoded protein: CSVAQAPSANYGYTF.

The chain is built from TRBV7-3 and TRBJ2-1; the D is unclear. The germline V gene encodes CDR1 SGHTA and CDR2 FQGTGA. There are 15 residues in the CDR3. Between the trimmed V and J ends, which lost 5 bases and 0 bases, there was a span of 11 bases. CDR3 amino acids: CASSPTPSSYNEQFF. The DNA of the CDR3 is TGTGCCAGCAGCCCGACTCCCAGCTCCTACAATGAGCAGTTCTTC.

The V gene is TRBV11-2, the J gene TRBJ2-7; TRBD2 agrees at 7 bases. Unmatched junction bases numbered 8, after V lost 5 bases and J lost 4 bases. Germline CDR1 reads SGHAT; CDR2 reads FQNNGV. This CDR3 region has 14 residues. The CDR3 coding sequence is TGTGCCAGCAGCCTGCGGGAGCGGTTATACGAGCAGTACTTC. It codes for CASSLRERLYEQYF.

This clone appeared a few times. CDR3 region: CASSFSRGGRTDTQYF. The DNA of the CDR3 is TGTGCCAGCAGCTTCTCCCGGGGGGGAAGGACAGATACGCAGTATTTT. The rearrangement links TRBV5-4 to TRBJ2-3; 8 bases are shared with TRBD2. Germline CDR1 reads SGHNT; CDR2 reads YYREEE (reference sequence). V lost 2 bases and J lost 3; bases outside the gene matches: 8. The CDR3 loop spans 16 amino acids.

V gene TRBV28 combines with J gene TRBJ2-2; D gene ambiguous. V was pared by 2 bases and J by 6 bases, with 16 bases between. The CDR3 is made up of 16 amino acids. In germline, CDR1 is MDHEN, CDR2 SYDVKM. The CDR3 loop reads CASSLGVRPTAGELFF. CDR3 coding DNA: TGTGCCAGCAGTTTAGGAGTCCGTCCGACCGCCGGGGAGCTGTTTTTT.

The chain couples TRBV7-8 to TRBJ2-1; tentatively, D is TRBD1 (6 bases). V was shortened by 2 bases and J by 8 bases, with 13 bases between the two germline ends. The CDR3 runs 14 residues. CDR1 SGHVS and CDR2 FQNEAQ come from the germline V gene. DNA for the CDR3: TGTGCCAGCAGCTTAAGCAGGGGTGGGGATGAGCAGTTCTTC. This encodes CASSLSRGGDEQFF. The whole variable domain, remainder taken from reference TRBV7-8 and TRBJ2-1, is GAGVSQSPRYKVAKRGQDVALRCDPISGHVSLFWYQQALGQGPEFLTYFQNEAQLDKSGLPSDRFFAERPEGSVSTLKIQRTQQEDSAVYLCASSLSRGGDEQFFGPGTRLTVL.